These 14 T cell receptor beta chains were sequenced from one sample in a study of cytomegalovirus exposure and HLA in healthy donors. The PCR employed 60 Vbeta primers together with 13 Jbeta primers. The data were produced by immunoSEQ multiplex PCR, yet TCRdb's version contains in-frame clones alone and is incomplete. The table has 150,000 to 200,000 clones, more than 70% seen once. The sample was PBMCs. These receptors were collected from a male donor in good health and CMV-seronegative.

V usage is TRBV5-5 and J usage is TRBJ1-1, with D possibly matching TRBD1 (6 bases). V lost 0 bases to trimming and J lost 6 bases, with 9 bases between them. The V gene's germline CDR1 is SGHKS and CDR2 YYEKEE (reference sequence). The CDR3 has 13 amino acids. The CDR3 reads CASSLGQASEAFF. DNA of the CDR3: TGTGCCAGCAGCTTGGGACAGGCCTCTGAAGCTTTCTTT.

The J gene is TRBJ1-1, the V gene TRBV5-6; 7 nucleotides align to TRBD1. Trimming took 0 bases from V and 0 from J; bases not matched to a gene: 5. Germline V gene lookup returns CDR1 SGHDT and CDR2 YYEEEE. The CDR3 is made up of 16 amino acids. The chain's CDR3 is CASSLEQGRMNTEAFF. CDR3 DNA: TGTGCCAGCAGCTTGGAACAGGGGCGTATGAACACTGAAGCTTTCTTT.

This clone was observed a few times. The V and J genes are TRBV7-9 and TRBJ2-1, with TRBD2 matching over 13 bases. CDR3 length: 14 residues. Unmatched junction bases numbered 7, after V lost 3 bases and J lost 14 bases. The V gene's germline CDR1 is SEHNR and CDR2 FQNEAQ (reference sequence). The CDR3 sequence is CASSLETSGGLEFF. DNA of the CDR3: TGTGCCAGCAGCTTGGAGACTAGCGGGGGGTTGGAGTTCTTC.

J is TRBJ2-7 and V is TRBV5-1; 10 bases map to TRBD2. Germline CDR1 is SGHRS and CDR2 is YFSETQ. CDR3 length: 16 amino acids. Germline trimming cut 3 bases from V and 1 base from J; bases unmatched to any gene: 7. For the CDR3, the DNA is TGCGCCAGCAGCTCTCAACGGACTAGCGGATCCTACGAGCAGTACTTC. This sequence encodes CASSSQRTSGSYEQYF.

The J gene is TRBJ2-1, the V gene TRBV4-3; 7 positions match TRBD2. Germline CDR1 is LGHNA and CDR2 is YSLEER. The J segment lost 6 bases and the V segment lost 1 base, leaving 6 bases of the junction unmatched. CDR3 length: 15 residues. CDR3 DNA sequence: TGCGCCAGCAGCCAAGGGACTAGACCTGGCAATGAGCAGTTCTTC. Residues: CASSQGTRPGNEQFF.

This clone was found once. The rearrangement joins TRBV19 to TRBJ1-1, with 8 bases that match TRBD1. The CDR3 consists of 14 residues. The trim removed 6 bases at V and 5 bases at J, leaving 8 bases unmatched. The germline V gene has CDR1 LNHDA and CDR2 SQIVND (reference sequence). This CDR3 reads CASSPFRGRTEAFF. In nucleotides, the CDR3 is TGTGCCAGTAGCCCTTTCAGGGGGCGGACTGAAGCTTTCTTT. The variable domain in full, completed from reference TRBV19 and TRBJ1-1, reads DGGITQSPKYLFRKEGQNVTLSCEQNLNHDAMYWYRQDPGQGLRLIYYSQIVNDFQKGDIAEGYSVSREKKESFPLTVTSAQKNPTAFYLCASSPFRGRTEAFFGQGTRLTVV.

The rearrangement uses TRBV7-9 and TRBJ2-3; D remains unclear. This CDR3 contains 16 residues. The V end was cut by 1 base, the J end by 0 bases, with 11 bases between. Germline lookup yields CDR1 SEHNR and CDR2 FQNEAQ (reference sequence). CDR3: CASSLEETASTDTQYF. The CDR3 coding sequence is TGTGCCAGCAGCTTAGAGGAAACAGCTAGCACAGATACGCAGTATTTT.

A few counts support this clone. This rearrangement joins TRBV30 to TRBJ1-2; unclear D gene. V gave up 2 bases and J gave up 8 bases, with 12 bases separating them. Germline CDR1 and CDR2: GTSNPN and SVGIG (reference sequence). The CDR3 is 12 amino acids. The CDR3 loop is CAWSFTAIGYTF. The CDR3 nucleotides are TGTGCCTGGAGTTTTACAGCTATCGGCTACACCTTC. The full variable domain, with the rest looked up from reference TRBV30 and TRBJ1-2, is SQTIHQWPATLVQPVGSPLSLECTVEGTSNPNLYWYRQAAGRGLQLLFYSVGIGQISSEVPQNLSASRPQDRQFILSSKKLLLSDSGFYLCAWSFTAIGYTFGSGTRLTVV.

This clone was observed a single time. J is TRBJ1-3 and V is TRBV10-3, with 7 positions matching TRBD1. The junction had 4 bases not matched to a gene; V was cut back by 4 bases and J by 4 bases. The germline V gene has CDR1 ENHRY and CDR2 SYGVKD. There are 14 residues in the CDR3. The CDR3: CAISADRYGNTIYF. The DNA of the CDR3 is TGTGCCATCAGTGCGGACAGGTACGGAAACACCATATATTTT.

V usage is TRBV9 and J usage is TRBJ1-3; D gene unclear. Germline CDR1 is SGDLS and CDR2 is YYNGEE. This CDR3 spans 15 amino acids. With 1 base removed from V and 1 base from J, the gap between germline ends came to 9 bases. The CDR3 loop is CASSVKQPSGNTIYF. CDR3 in DNA: TGTGCCAGCAGCGTAAAACAGCCGTCTGGAAACACCATATATTTT.

The chain recombines TRBV29-1 with TRBJ2-5, with D unresolved. The J call is in doubt because the DNA end fits TRBJ2-7 better. The CDR3 sequence is 11 residues long. Germline CDR1 SQVTM, CDR2 ANQGSEA. CDR3 coding DNA: TGCAGCGTTGTAGACCACTACGAGCAGTACTTC. Translating gives CSVVDHYEQYF.

The rearrangement joins TRBV5-1 to TRBJ2-5; unclear D gene. The V end was cut by 2 bases, the J end by 5 bases, with 10 bases between. The CDR3 sequence is 13 residues long. From germline, CDR1 is SGHRS and CDR2 YFSETQ. The CDR3 DNA sequence: TGCGCCAGCAGCTTCGGCGGTGGGGAGACCCAGTACTTC. It yields the protein CASSFGGGETQYF.

CDR3 DNA: TGTGCCAGCAGCCACCGGGACAGAGACTACGAGCAGTACTTC. This encodes CASSHRDRDYEQYF. The V gene is TRBV5-6, the J gene TRBJ2-7; 7 bases match TRBD1. J lost 3 bases, V lost 4 bases, and 7 bases had no gene match. In germline, CDR1 is SGHDT, CDR2 YYEEEE. There are 14 residues in the CDR3.

V usage is TRBV6-4 and J usage is TRBJ1-1, with D perhaps matching TRBD1 (6 bases). This CDR3 contains 14 residues. V lost 3 bases, J lost 3 bases, and 11 bases lay in between. The germline V gene encodes CDR1 MRHNA and CDR2 SNTAGT. CDR3 loop: CASSEGGAHTEAFF. The CDR3 DNA reads as TGTGCCAGCAGTGAGGGGGGGGCGCACACTGAAGCTTTCTTT.